This T cell receptor beta chain was found in a study of T cells in Graves' hyperthyroidism and ophthalmopathy. Across the whole study: Peripheral blood sampling occurred at initial diagnosis, before any treatment.

As concerns this clonotype: What it recognizes is unknown.

TCR beta CDR3 regions were amplified from RNA. TCR CDR3 regions were first amplified by RT-PCR with HTBI primers. TCRdb called the multiplex PCR reads again in MiXCR, with one record for every CDR3 protein. This sample yields a few hundred thousand distinct CDR3 sequences, of which 13% to 15% are seen a single time; 13% belongs to the top ten. General study results and limits: Appearing also in blood were most of the thyroid clonotypes expanded above 0.001.

Germline assignment: CDR1 SGHNT and CDR2 YENEEA. CDR3 length: 17 residues. The junction had 6 bases not matched to a gene; V was cut back by 3 bases and J by 0 bases. Researchers barred patients who had uncontrolled infection, other autoimmune disease, pregnancy or lactation. An approximately 10 ml volume of fresh peripheral blood provided the PBMCs. The sequence came from a woman in her thirties or forties with Graves' hyperthyroidism that later progressed to Graves' ophthalmopathy. Input material: blood. J is TRBJ2-2 and V is TRBV11-3; TRBD2 aligns across 8 bases. The DNA for the CDR3 is TGTGCCAGCAGCTTCGCTCGGGGGGGGGCGAACACCGGGGAGCTGTTTTTT. This encodes CASSFARGGANTGELFF.